This TCR beta chain derives from a study of metastatic and nonmetastatic thyroid tumors. About the study: The comparison covered peripheral blood and tumor or nodule tissue in malignant and benign thyroid patients.

In the original processing: A classifier of distant metastasis in papillary thyroid cancer was built from CDR3 differences (across clinicopathological groups). TCRdb re-called the PCR reads via MiXCR. TCRdb's processing, not the authors' own work, is the source of the V and J calls. This table holds tens of thousands of clones, roughly 20% found once. The CDR3 length is 15 residues. Germline V gene sequence: CDR1 SGHAT, CDR2 FQDESV (reference sequence). Trimming stripped 5 bases from V and 5 bases from J, with 19 bases between. No treatment had been given to any patient before thyroid surgery. This receptor was identified in a female donor with papillary thyroid cancer or a benign thyroid nodule (not recorded which). Some clones in this sample may be carry-over from other donors' samples. The V and J genes are TRBV11-1 and TRBJ2-7, with a tentative D call TRBD1 (7 bases). Sequenced sample: blood. For the CDR3, the DNA is TGTGCCAGCAGCCCTCCAGGGGGGCAGGGCCACGAGCAGTACTTC. This encodes CASSPPGGQGHEQYF.